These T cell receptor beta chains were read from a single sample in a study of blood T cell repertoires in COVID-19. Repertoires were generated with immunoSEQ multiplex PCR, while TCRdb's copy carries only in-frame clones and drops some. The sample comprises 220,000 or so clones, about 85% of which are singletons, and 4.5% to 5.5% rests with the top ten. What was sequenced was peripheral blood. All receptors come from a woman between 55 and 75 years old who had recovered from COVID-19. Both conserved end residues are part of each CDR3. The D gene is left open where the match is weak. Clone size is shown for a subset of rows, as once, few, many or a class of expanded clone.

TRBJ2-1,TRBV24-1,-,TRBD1,TGTGCCACCAGTGCCCACGGAACAGGGGAACACAATGAGCAGTTCTTC,CATSAHGTGEHNEQFF
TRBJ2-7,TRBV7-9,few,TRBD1,TGTGCCAGCAGCCTTAAACCGGGACAGGGGCTCTACGAGCAGTACTTC,CASSLKPGQGLYEQYF
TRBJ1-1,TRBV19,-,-,TGTGCCAGTAGTATAGCTTGGAGGCTGAACACTGAAGCTTTCTTT,CASSIAWRLNTEAFF
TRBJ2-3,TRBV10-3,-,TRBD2,TGTGCCTCCTGGGTTAGCGGGGGATCAGATACGCAGTATTTT,CASWVSGGSDTQYF
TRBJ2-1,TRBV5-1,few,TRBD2,TGCGCCAGCAGCTTGAGGTGGAGCGGGGGGGCCTACAATGAGCAGTTCTTC,CASSLRWSGGAYNEQFF
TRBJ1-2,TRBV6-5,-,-,TGTGCCAGCAGTTTGAGGCCTTCCTATGGCTACACCTTC,CASSLRPSYGYTF
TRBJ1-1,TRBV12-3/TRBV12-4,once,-,TGTGCCAGCAGTTATAGGGGTGAAGCTTTCTTT,CASSYRGEAFF
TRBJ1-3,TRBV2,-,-,TGTGCCAGCAGACGGGAAGACTCTGGAAACACCATATATTTT,CASRREDSGNTIYF
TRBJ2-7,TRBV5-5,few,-,TGTGCCAGCAGCTCAGCCGATGGGACAGAGCAGTACTTC,CASSSADGTEQYF
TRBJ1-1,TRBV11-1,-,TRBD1,TGTGCCAGCAGCTTAAGGGACAGACTTGAAGCTTTCTTT,CASSLRDRLEAFF
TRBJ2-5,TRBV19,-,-,TGTGCCAGTAGTATCGGACTACCTCCCAGGACCCAGTACTTC,CASSIGLPPRTQYF
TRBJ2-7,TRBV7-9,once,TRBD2,TGTGCCAGCAGCCCAACCACTAGCGGCGAGCAGTACTTC,CASSPTTSGEQYF
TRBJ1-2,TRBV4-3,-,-,TGCGCCAGCAGCCAGGGGCGGGGTGGCTACACCTTC,CASSQGRGGYTF
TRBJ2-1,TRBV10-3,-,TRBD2,TGTGCCATCAGTGAGTCAGCGGGGGGGCTTAGTTTAAAGCAGTTCTTC,CAISESAGGLSLKQFF
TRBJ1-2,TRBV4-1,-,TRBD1,TGCGCCAGCAGCCGGACAGGGCCTAACTATGGCTACACCTTC,CASSRTGPNYGYTF
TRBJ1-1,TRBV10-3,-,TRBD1,TGTGCCATCAGTGGGACTGACAGGGGAACTGAAGCTTTCTTT,CAISGTDRGTEAFF
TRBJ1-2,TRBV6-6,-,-,TGTGCCAGCAGTCCCGGTCCGAACCTCTATGGCTACACCTTC,CASSPGPNLYGYTF
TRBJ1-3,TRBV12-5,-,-,TGTGCTAGTGGTTTGGGGGCTGACACCATATATTTT,CASGLGADTIYF
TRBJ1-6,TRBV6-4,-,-,TGTGCCAGCAGTGACTCGATTTCGCGGTCACCCCTCCACTTT,CASSDSISRSPLHF
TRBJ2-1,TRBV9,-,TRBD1,TGTGCCAGCAGCGTGGGGCAGGGGGCTTTCGATGAGCAGTTCTTC,CASSVGQGAFDEQFF
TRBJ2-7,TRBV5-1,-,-,TGCGCCAGCAGCCGCAACCAGGGGCCCTCCTACGAGCAGTACTTC,CASSRNQGPSYEQYF
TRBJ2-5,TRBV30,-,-,TGTGCCTGGAGTGTACCAGGGAAGACCCAGTACTTC,CAWSVPGKTQYF
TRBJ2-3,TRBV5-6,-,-,TGTGCCAGCAGCGGGGGCGGGTACTCGGCCGCAGATACGCAGTATTTT,CASSGGGYSAADTQYF
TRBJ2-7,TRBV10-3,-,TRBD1,TGTGCCATCAGTGAGTCCACAGGGGCGGGTTACGAGCAGTACTTC,CAISESTGAGYEQYF
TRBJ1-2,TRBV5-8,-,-,TGTGCCAGCAGCAACACAGGGCTCTATGGCTACACCTTC,CASSNTGLYGYTF
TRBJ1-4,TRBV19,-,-,TGTGCCAGTAGTATAGCAGGGCTCAAGGGTACAACTAATGAAAAACTGTTTTTT,CASSIAGLKGTTNEKLFF
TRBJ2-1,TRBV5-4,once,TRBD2,TGTGCCAGCAGTGTACCGACTAGCTCGGATGAGCAGTTCTTC,CASSVPTSSDEQFF
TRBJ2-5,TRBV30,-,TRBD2,TGTGCCTGGAGGACTAGCGGGGGCCAAGAGACCCAGTACTTC,CAWRTSGGQETQYF
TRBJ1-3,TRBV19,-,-,TGTGCCAGTAGTAGACGGACAGCCGTCTCTGGAAACACCATATATTTT,CASSRRTAVSGNTIYF
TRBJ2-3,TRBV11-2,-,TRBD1,TGTGCCAGCAGCTTGGGACAGAGCACAGATACGCAGTATTTT,CASSLGQSTDTQYF
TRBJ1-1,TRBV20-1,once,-,TGCAGTGCAGCCGTAGCCGAGGAAGCTTTCTTT,CSAAVAEEAFF
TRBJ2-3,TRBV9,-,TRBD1,TGTGCCAGCAGCACCGAGGACAGGGTGGGCACAGATACGCAGTATTTT,CASSTEDRVGTDTQYF
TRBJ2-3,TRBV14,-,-,TGTGCCAGCAGCCGATTACAGGGTGGCCCACCTACGGATACGCAGTATTTT,CASSRLQGGPPTDTQYF
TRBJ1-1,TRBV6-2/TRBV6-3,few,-,TGTGCCAGCAGTGATTCCCGGGACACCTACATGAACACTGAAGCTTTCTTT,CASSDSRDTYMNTEAFF
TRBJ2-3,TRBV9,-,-,TGTGCCAGCAGCGTAGTCCTTTCTGCAGATACGCAGTATTTT,CASSVVLSADTQYF
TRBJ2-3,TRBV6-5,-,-,TGTGCCAGCAGTTTTACAGGGTCCGATACGCAGTATTTT,CASSFTGSDTQYF
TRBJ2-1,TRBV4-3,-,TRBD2,TGCGCCAGCAGCCAATCGCAAGGGAGGGCTATCTTC,CASSQSQGRAIF
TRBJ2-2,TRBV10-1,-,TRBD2,TGCGCCAGCAGTGAGTCTTTGGCGACTAGCGGGAGAAACACCGGGGAGCTGTTTTTT,CASSESLATSGRNTGELFF
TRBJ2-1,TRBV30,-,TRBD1,TGTGCCTGGGACAGGGACTACAATGAGCAGTTCTTC,CAWDRDYNEQFF
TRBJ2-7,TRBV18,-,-,TGTGCCAGCTCACAAGGACAGCGCTACGAGCAGTACTTC,CASSQGQRYEQYF
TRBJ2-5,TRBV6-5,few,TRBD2,TGTGCCAGCAGTTTTTACGCGGGGGGTCGAGAAGAGACCCAGTACTTC,CASSFYAGGREETQYF
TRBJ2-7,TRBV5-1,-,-,TGCGCCAGCAGCTTGTCAGGGTTCGAGCAGTACTTC,CASSLSGFEQYF
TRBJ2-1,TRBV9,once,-,TGTGCCAGCAGCGTAGGTAGAAGTGAGCAGTTCTTC,CASSVGRSEQFF
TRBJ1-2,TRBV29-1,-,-,TGCAGCGTAAGCGCCCTACAAGCTAACTATGGCTACACCTTC,CSVSALQANYGYTF